These 8 T cell receptor beta chains were sequenced from one sample in a study of early T cells in non-severe SARS-CoV-2 infection. TCRdb passed the 5' RACE reads through MiXCR, listing each CDR3 protein once. The profile covers about 80,000 distinct CDR3 sequences, with more than 4% appearing a single time and under 8% taken by the ten largest. This material consisted of whole blood, taken at baseline. The receptors derive from an adult who was a healthcare worker with PCR-confirmed SARS-CoV-2 infection or an uninfected control (not recorded which).

A few counts support this clonotype. This chain connects TRBV14 to TRBJ2-2; D gene ambiguous. In germline, CDR1 is SGHDN, CDR2 FVKESK. V dropped 3 bases and J dropped 7 bases, with 6 bases sitting between them. The CDR3 extends over 12 amino acids. The CDR3 coding sequence is TGTGCCAGCAGCCAGGAGATCGGGGAGCTGTTTTTT. Protein: CASSQEIGELFF.

The rearrangement links TRBV15 to TRBJ2-7; D remains ambiguous. The CDR3 is made up of 14 amino acids. With 0 bases removed from V and 2 bases from J, the gap between germline ends came to 8 bases. Germline values: CDR1 LNHNV, CDR2 YYDKDF (reference sequence). The CDR3 DNA reads TGTGCCACCAGCAGAGATAACGCGGCCTACGAGCAGTACTTC. Protein: CATSRDNAAYEQYF.

This clonotype was seen at least ten times. This rearrangement joins TRBV11-2 to TRBJ2-3; possible D gene TRBD2, 5 bases. The germline gives CDR1 SGHAT, CDR2 FQNNGV. This CDR3 is 15 amino acids long. The V gene lost 5 bases and the J gene lost 1 base, with 13 bases spanning the gap. CDR3 sequence reads: CASSLRDPGTDTQYF. The DNA of the CDR3 is TGTGCCAGCAGCCTCCGGGATCCCGGCACAGATACGCAGTATTTT.

This clonotype was found many times. The chain recombines TRBV4-1 with TRBJ1-5; the D is unclear. V lost 0 bases and J 0 bases, leaving 9 bases between the germline ends. The CDR3 runs 16 residues. Germline CDR1 MGHRA, CDR2 YSYEKL. The CDR3 is CASSQDGQISNQPQHF. CDR3 DNA sequence: TGCGCCAGCAGCCAAGATGGCCAGATTAGCAATCAGCCCCAGCATTTT.

In its sample, this clonotype was seen many times. The gene calls are TRBV20-1 and TRBJ2-1; a possible D gene is TRBD1 (6 bases). Germline CDR1 is DFQATT and CDR2 is SNEGSKA (reference sequence). The CDR3 has 13 amino acids. Deletions cut 6 bases from V and 13 bases from J, with 22 bases between. The DNA of the CDR3 is TGCAGTGCGTTCCCTATTACAGGGACCCTCCAGTTCTTC. This codes for CSAFPITGTLQFF.

At least ten counts were recorded for this clonotype. The CDR3 loop is CASSYYRDLRTEAFF. Written as DNA, the CDR3 is TGTGCCAGCAGCTATTACCGAGACCTTCGGACTGAAGCTTTCTTT. V usage is TRBV6-5 and J usage is TRBJ1-1; D not resolved. Trimming took 6 bases from V and 5 from J, leaving 19 bases between them. The CDR3 consists of 15 residues. CDR1 MNHEY and CDR2 SVGAGI come from the germline V gene.

This clonotype was counted many times. The chain has TRBV7-2 and TRBJ1-1; a possible D gene is TRBD1 (6 bases). The V end was cut by 1 base, the J end by 4 bases, with 10 bases between. Germline V gene sequence: CDR1 SGHTA, CDR2 FQGNSA. The CDR3 totals 14 residues. CDR3 DNA: TGTGCCAGCAGCTTAGACCGGGGGGCCACTGAAGCTTTCTTT. It encodes CASSLDRGATEAFF.

This clonotype came up many times. The V call is TRBV5-5, the J call TRBJ1-5; D gene unclear. The CDR3 loop spans 14 amino acids. The germline CDR1 and CDR2 sequences are SGHKS and YYEKEE (reference sequence). V lost 2 bases and J 0 bases, leaving 6 bases between the germline ends. The CDR3: CASSFRDSNQPQHF. The CDR3 DNA follows: TGTGCCAGCAGCTTTCGGGATAGCAATCAGCCCCAGCATTTT.